The 12 T cell receptor beta chains below come from one sample, sequenced in a study of cytomegalovirus exposure and HLA in healthy donors. Produced via immunoSEQ multiplex PCR; TCRdb's table is partial and in-frame only. The table includes 250,000 to 350,000 clones, about nine tenths detected once. The sample was PBMCs. The receptors stem from a woman aged 18-30 years in good health and CMV-seronegative.

This rearrangement joins TRBV5-6 to TRBJ1-5, with TRBD1 matching over 7 bases. The junction had 7 bases not matched to a gene; V was cut back by 0 bases and J by 1 base. Germline CDR1 is SGHDT and CDR2 is YYEEEE. CDR3 length: 17 residues. CDR3 bases: TGTGCCAGCAGCTTGGGGCAGGGGGTGTGGAGCAATCAGCCCCAGCATTTT. As protein: CASSLGQGVWSNQPQHF. Complete variable domain (other parts from reference TRBV5-6 and TRBJ1-5): DAGVTQSPTHLIKTRGQQVTLRCSPKSGHDTVSWYQQALGQGPQFIFQYYEEEERQRGNFPDRFSGHQFPNYSSELNVNALLLGDSALYLCASSLGQGVWSNQPQHFGDGTRLSIL.

There are a few counts of this clone. The chain links TRBV4-2 to TRBJ1-2, with TRBD1 matching over 8 bases. Per germline, CDR1 LGHNA and CDR2 YNFKEQ. Losses at the gene ends were 2 bases for V and 2 bases for J; bases not matched to a gene: 4. The CDR3 spans 15 residues. The CDR3 here is CASSQPDRANYGYTF. CDR3 nucleotides: TGTGCCAGCAGCCAACCGGACAGGGCGAACTATGGCTACACCTTC.

The chain uses TRBV28 and TRBJ2-3; the match to TRBD2 covers 11 bases. Germline loops: CDR1 MDHEN, CDR2 SYDVKM. CDR3 length: 13 amino acids. Trimming took 9 bases from V and 7 from J; bases not matched to a gene: 6. The CDR3 DNA reads as TGTGCCAGTTTAGCGGGAGGGCCATATACGCAGTATTTT. Its translation is CASLAGGPYTQYF.

V gene TRBV28 combines with J gene TRBJ2-7, with TRBD1 identical over 7 bases. Trimming cost V 6 bases and J 2 bases; bases outside gene matches: 7. Per germline, CDR1 MDHEN and CDR2 SYDVKM. The CDR3 is 14 amino acids. The CDR3 reads CASRGGDSAYEQYF. In DNA, the CDR3 is TGTGCCAGCAGAGGTGGGGACAGCGCCTACGAGCAGTACTTC.

This chain joins TRBV18 and TRBJ2-2; weak D call: TRBD1 (5 bases). CDR3 size: 14 residues. Germline CDR1 reads KGHSH; CDR2 reads LQKENI. Trimming stripped 5 bases from V and 4 bases from J, with 11 bases between. The CDR3 DNA is TGTGCCAGCTCAGGCCAGGGTAGCACCGGGGAGCTGTTTTTT. This codes for CASSGQGSTGELFF.

This rearrangement joins TRBV5-6 to TRBJ2-7, with TRBD2 matching over 12 bases. The V gene's germline CDR1 is SGHDT and CDR2 YYEEEE. The ends lost 3 bases at V and 3 bases at J; junction bases unmatched: 4. CDR3 length: 15 residues. The CDR3 here is CASSWTSGIDYEQYF. The CDR3 nucleotides are TGTGCCAGCAGCTGGACTAGCGGGATCGACTACGAGCAGTACTTC. Together with reference TRBV5-6 and TRBJ2-7, the CDR3 gives the full variable domain: DAGVTQSPTHLIKTRGQQVTLRCSPKSGHDTVSWYQQALGQGPQFIFQYYEEEERQRGNFPDRFSGHQFPNYSSELNVNALLLGDSALYLCASSWTSGIDYEQYFGPGTRLTVT.

The rearrangement uses TRBV7-6 and TRBJ2-1; TRBD2 matches 9 bases. In germline, CDR1 is SGHVS, CDR2 FNYEAQ. V was clipped by 4 bases and J by 4 bases; unmatched bases: 11. The CDR3 runs to 17 residues. The CDR3 DNA follows: TGTGCCAGCAGCTCCGCTTTAGCGGGAGTAGGATACAATGAGCAGTTCTTC. It yields the protein CASSSALAGVGYNEQFF. The whole variable domain, remainder taken from reference TRBV7-6 and TRBJ2-1, is GAGVSQSPRYKVTKRGQDVALRCDPISGHVSLYWYRQALGQGPEFLTYFNYEAQQDKSGLPNDRFSAERPEGSISTLTIQRTEQRDSAMYRCASSSALAGVGYNEQFFGPGTRLTVL.

This sequence joins TRBV4-3 and TRBJ2-7; the match to TRBD2 covers 8 bases. The V and J ends lost 1 base and 4 bases, in that order; junction bases with no gene match: 9. Germline V gene data show CDR1 as LGHNA and CDR2 as YSLEER. The length of the CDR3 is 16 residues. The DNA of the CDR3 is TGCGCCAGCAGCCAAGGGGGGCGGGAGGTCGGTTACGAGCAGTACTTC. Amino acid sequence: CASSQGGREVGYEQYF.

The chain combines TRBV10-3 with TRBJ1-1, with a weak D call TRBD1 (5 bases). In germline, CDR1 is ENHRY, CDR2 SYGVKD. The CDR3 sequence is 13 residues long. V was clipped by 6 bases and J by 2 bases, with 10 bases between them. DNA for the CDR3: TGTGCCATCAGGGGGGGAACCAACACTGAAGCTTTCTTT. Translation: CAIRGGTNTEAFF.

This chain links TRBV9 with TRBJ2-3; D possibly corresponds to TRBD2 (5 bases). V lost 0 bases, J lost 10 bases, and 18 bases lay in between. CDR1 and CDR2 from the germline V gene are SGDLS and YYNGEE. CDR3 length: 15 residues. CDR3 in amino acids: CASSVVGSVPEAQYF. CDR3 nucleotide sequence: TGTGCCAGCAGCGTAGTCGGGTCGGTCCCGGAGGCGCAGTATTTT.

The chain uses TRBV28 and TRBJ2-1, with D perhaps TRBD1 (5 bases). CDR3 size: 15 residues. Germline assignment: CDR1 MDHEN and CDR2 SYDVKM. V was pared by 4 bases and J by 2 bases, with 12 bases between. In DNA, the CDR3 is TGTGCCAGCAGTTCGCAGGGAATCGCCTACAATGAGCAGTTCTTC. Translated: CASSSQGIAYNEQFF.

The chain joins TRBV7-2 to TRBJ2-7, with 8 nucleotides matching TRBD1. V was clipped by 7 bases and J by 6 bases; unmatched bases: 11. This CDR3 region has 14 residues. Germline loops: CDR1 SGHTA, CDR2 FQGNSA. The CDR3 sequence is CASISRQGAGEQYF. CDR3 nucleotides: TGTGCCAGCATTTCTCGGCAGGGGGCTGGCGAGCAGTACTTC.